The clone carrying this T cell receptor beta chain has a handful of counts. Its antigen remains unknown. The record originates from a study of response to subunit inactivated influenza vaccine. Broader study findings: Each seasonal influenza vaccination, the authors suggested, recruits few new T cells.

J lost 5 bases, V lost 6 bases, and 9 bases had no gene match. The CDR3 extends over 14 amino acids. TCRdb fed the RT-PCR reads into MiXCR, producing one record per CDR3 protein. The sample records hundreds of thousands of distinct CDR3 sequences, around 18% being singletons. This sequence originates from a man in his forties or fifties who received an inactivated influenza vaccine. The gene calls are TRBV12-3 or TRBV12-4 and TRBJ1-2; 7 positions match TRBD1. The sample here was PBMCs from blood, taken approximately 5 days after vaccination. In DNA, the CDR3 is TGTGCCAGCAGACCGGGGACAGACCCTTATGGCTACACCTTC. Amino acids: CASRPGTDPYGYTF.